This TCR beta chain was recovered during a study of siplizumab effects on memory and regulatory T cells. Study-wide results and limits: Among sequences traceable to unstimulated CD4+ memory cells, alloreactive ones were significantly reduced by siplizumab.

The mixed lymphocyte reaction cells were grown together in coculture at 37°C for about six days. This clone rates as medium-sized. The antigen is undetermined. Assays covered 95,000 to 100,000 TCR templates per sample. The data were produced by immunoSEQ multiplex PCR, yet TCRdb's version contains in-frame clones alone and is incomplete. This sample has approximately 20,000 clones, with around 40% found just once. Germline-derived CDR1 and CDR2 are MNHEY and SVGAGI. This CDR3 is 14 amino acids long. The germline V and J ends were trimmed by 6 bases and 6 bases, with 17 bases remaining between them. The chain employs TRBV6-5 and TRBJ1-1, with D unresolved. The TCR was taken from a human donor in good health; the cells came from an allogeneic mixed lymphocyte reaction. Some clones in this sample may be carry-over from other donors' samples. Specimen: CFSE-low (dividing) CD4+ T cells sorted from an allogeneic mixed lymphocyte reaction. The CDR3 loop is CASRYGIPGAEAFF. DNA of the CDR3: TGTGCCAGCAGATACGGGATCCCTGGGGCTGAAGCTTTCTTT.